This T cell receptor beta chain was documented in a study of CD8+ T cells in alopecia areata. The wider study: Scalp area affected, as a percentage, set the severity score of treated patients. Study-wide results and caveats: The study found higher clonality in lesional than normal scalp, especially in alopecia totalis/universalis. Scalp clonality, together with expanded CD8+ clones among the top 100, fell significantly with tofacitinib.

The authors extracted RNA and reverse transcribed it into cDNA as the sequencing template. The method was immunoSEQ multiplex PCR; TCRdb's version includes in-frame clones alone and lacks a portion of them. The sample has around 190,000 clones; around three fifths are singletons. The ends were cut back, 2 bases at V and 4 bases at J, with 11 bases in the middle. Germline V gives CDR1 MNHEY, CDR2 SVGAGI. The CDR3 consists of 14 residues. Stated treatment: oral pan-JAK inhibitor, 5-10 mg twice daily. As concerns this clone: Its target is not known.

The sequence was obtained from a human donor with alopecia areata. The chain employs TRBV6-5 and TRBJ2-5, with D possibly being TRBD1 or TRBD2 (5 bases each). The sample here was CD4+ T cells sorted from blood, taken at week 24, from a patient treated with tofacitinib. The CDR3 loop is CASSYGGWGETQYF. The CDR3, as DNA: TGTGCCAGCAGTTACGGGGGTTGGGGAGAGACCCAGTACTTC.